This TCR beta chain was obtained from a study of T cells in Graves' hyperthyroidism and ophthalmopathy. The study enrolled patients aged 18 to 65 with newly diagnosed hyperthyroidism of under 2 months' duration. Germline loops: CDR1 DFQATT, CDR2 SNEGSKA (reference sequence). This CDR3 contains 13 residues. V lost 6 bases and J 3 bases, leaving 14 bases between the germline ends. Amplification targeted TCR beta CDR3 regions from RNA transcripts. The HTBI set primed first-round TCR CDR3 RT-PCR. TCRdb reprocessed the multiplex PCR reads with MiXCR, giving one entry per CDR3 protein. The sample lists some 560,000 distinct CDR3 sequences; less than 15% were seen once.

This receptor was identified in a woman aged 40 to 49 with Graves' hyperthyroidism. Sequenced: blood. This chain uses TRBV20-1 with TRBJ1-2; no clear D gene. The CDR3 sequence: CSALTSYDYGYTF. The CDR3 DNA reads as TGCAGTGCGCTAACGTCGTATGACTATGGCTACACCTTC.